This paragraph reports one TCR beta chain. Profiled with immunoSEQ multiplex PCR; TCRdb holds only in-frame clones, not every one. The repertoire holds roughly 250,000 clones, with around 86% as singletons. V lost 10 bases and J lost 7; bases outside the gene matches: 7. Germline values: CDR1 WNHNN, CDR2 SYGVQD (reference sequence). The CDR3 runs 13 residues. This entry comes from a study of blood T cell repertoires in COVID-19. Study summary: Material from acute and convalescent COVID-19 was sourced from the United States, Italy and Spain.

The chain has TRBV10-1 and TRBJ1-6, with 7 bases that match TRBD1. This clonotype originated in a woman aged 60-75 years with active or convalescent COVID-19. The sample taken for sequencing was peripheral blood. In nucleotides, the CDR3 is TGCGCCAAAACGGGACAGACCAATTCACCCCTCCACTTT. Amino acid sequence: CAKTGQTNSPLHF.